Below are 15 T cell receptor beta chains sequenced from a single sample in a study of blood T cell repertoires in COVID-19. TCRdb keeps only in-frame clones here, not all; method: immunoSEQ multiplex PCR. The sample includes some 220,000 clones, 85% of them seen just once. The sequencing sample was made of peripheral blood. These receptors were obtained from a woman between 70 and 85 years old with COVID-19, enrolled during active disease.

The chain recombines TRBV28 with TRBJ1-6; D is undetermined. CDR1 MDHEN and CDR2 SYDVKM come from the germline V gene. The CDR3 has 14 residues. V lost 2 bases and J 13 bases, leaving 15 bases between the germline ends. This CDR3 is CASSLEDSSKPLHF. The DNA of the CDR3 is TGTGCCAGCAGTTTAGAGGATAGCTCAAAGCCCCTCCACTTT.

The rearrangement joins TRBV4-2 to TRBJ1-2, with a weak D call TRBD1 (6 bases). CDR3 length: 15 amino acids. The V gene's germline CDR1 is LGHNA and CDR2 YNFKEQ. Trimming took 0 bases from V and 4 from J, leaving 12 bases between them. CDR3 nucleotides: TGTGCCAGCAGCCAAGATTATAGGGGGGGCTATGGCTACACCTTC. This translates into CASSQDYRGGYGYTF.

This clone was seen a few times. The chain is built from TRBV2 and TRBJ2-7; TRBD1 matches 8 bases. CDR1 and CDR2 from the germline V gene are SNHLY and FYNNEI. Trimming at V came to 8 bases and at J to 0 bases, leaving 9 bases not matched to a gene. CDR3 length: 15 amino acids. The CDR3 sequence is CASGPGQENSYEQYF. The CDR3 DNA is TGTGCCAGCGGACCGGGACAGGAGAACTCCTACGAGCAGTACTTC.

This rearrangement joins TRBV27 to TRBJ2-2; 11 bases map to TRBD2. The CDR3 consists of 18 residues. Losses at the gene ends were 0 bases for V and 5 bases for J; bases not matched to a gene: 8. Germline V gives CDR1 MNHEY, CDR2 SMNVEV (reference sequence). The CDR3 here is CASSLSTVAGGRTGELFF. The CDR3 DNA is TGTGCCAGCAGTTTATCGACGGTAGCGGGAGGGCGGACCGGGGAGCTGTTTTTT.

The genes are TRBV27 and TRBJ2-1; 11 nucleotides agree with TRBD1. Germline loops: CDR1 MNHEY, CDR2 SMNVEV (reference sequence). Trimming at V came to 6 bases and at J to 6 bases, leaving 10 bases not matched to a gene. The CDR3 loop spans 16 amino acids. CDR3: CASSWLRDRGINEQFF. The DNA of the CDR3 is TGTGCCAGCAGCTGGCTCCGGGACAGGGGGATCAATGAGCAGTTCTTC.

CDR3 amino acids: CASSPPTGLRYNEQFF. The CDR3 DNA is TGTGCCAGCAGCCCGCCGACTGGATTACGATACAATGAGCAGTTCTTC. The rearrangement links TRBV5-6 to TRBJ2-1, with D unclear. Trimming pared 4 bases from V and 4 bases from J, leaving 18 bases between. Germline V lookup: CDR1 SGHDT, CDR2 YYEEEE. The CDR3 runs to 16 residues.

This sequence joins TRBV7-9 and TRBJ2-1, with 11 bases that match TRBD2. J lost 6 bases, V lost 5 bases, and 18 bases had no gene match. In germline, CDR1 is SEHNR, CDR2 FQNEAQ (reference sequence). CDR3 length: 19 residues. CDR3 coding DNA: TGTGCCAGCAGCCCGGCGGGGGACAGGGACGGACTAGCGGGCAATGAGCAGTTCTTC. This sequence encodes CASSPAGDRDGLAGNEQFF.

This clone was seen only a few times. The rearrangement links TRBV2 to TRBJ2-7, with D possibly TRBD2 on 5 matching bases. The CDR3 contains 15 residues. Trimming took 7 bases from V and 0 from J, leaving 16 bases between them. Germline assignment: CDR1 SNHLY and CDR2 FYNNEI. The CDR3 bases are TGTGCCAGCATTCAAGCGGTAACCAGCTCCTACGAGCAGTACTTC. Its translation is CASIQAVTSSYEQYF.

The rearrangement uses TRBV6-6 and TRBJ2-1, with 7 bases identical to TRBD1. This CDR3 is 15 amino acids long. Per germline, CDR1 MNHNY and CDR2 SVGAGI (reference sequence). V was clipped by 0 bases and J by 4 bases; unmatched bases: 3. Here the CDR3 DNA reads TGTGCCAGCAGTTACTCAGGGGGCCGGTACAATGAGCAGTTCTTC. Protein product: CASSYSGGRYNEQFF.

This chain uses TRBV3-1 (or the pseudogene TRBV3-2) with TRBJ2-5; D gene uncertain. Germline CDR1 LGHDT, CDR2 YNNKEL (reference sequence). The CDR3 extends over 13 amino acids. The V end was cut by 0 bases, the J end by 4 bases, with 6 bases between. The chain's CDR3 is CASSQDRLETQYF. CDR3 coding DNA: TGTGCCAGCAGCCAAGACAGACTAGAGACCCAGTACTTC.

This clone was detected only once. This chain connects TRBV11-2 to TRBJ2-1, with TRBD2 matching over 7 bases. The CDR3 length is 15 residues. CDR1 and CDR2 (germline): SGHAT, FQNNGV. Unmatched junction bases numbered 2, after V lost 3 bases and J lost 0 bases. CDR3 sequence (DNA): TGTGCCAGCAGCTTGGGGGGGAGCTCCTACAATGAGCAGTTCTTC. This codes for CASSLGGSSYNEQFF.

V and J are TRBV25-1 and TRBJ2-1; possibly TRBD2 for D (5 bases). The CDR3 runs to 15 residues. The V and J ends lost 3 bases and 7 bases respectively, with 16 bases between them. CDR1 and CDR2 from the germline V gene are MGHDK and SYGVNS. CDR3 protein: CASSDASRPLNEQFF. The CDR3 nucleotides are TGTGCCAGCAGTGACGCTAGCCGGCCCCTTAATGAGCAGTTCTTC.

The chain uses TRBV7-8 and TRBJ1-5; TRBD1 matches 8 bases. The CDR3 covers 18 residues. V lost 6 bases to trimming and J lost 7 bases; unmatched junction nucleotides: 20. In germline, CDR1 is SGHVS, CDR2 FQNEAQ. CDR3 sequence: CASSLTTPTGAGGQPQHF. CDR3 DNA sequence: TGTGCCAGCAGTCTAACCACACCTACAGGGGCAGGGGGCCAGCCCCAGCATTTT.

This sequence joins TRBV11-2 and TRBJ2-7; D gene uncertain. The V gene's germline CDR1 is SGHAT and CDR2 FQNNGV. The V and J ends lost 5 bases and 3 bases respectively, with 5 bases between them. The length of the CDR3 is 11 residues. CDR3 sequence reads: CASSPGYEQYF. The CDR3 DNA sequence: TGTGCCAGCAGCCCCGGCTACGAGCAGTACTTC. The variable domain in full, completed from reference TRBV11-2 and TRBJ2-7, reads EAGVAQSPRYKIIEKRQSVAFWCNPISGHATLYWYQQILGQGPKLLIQFQNNGVVDDSQLPKDRFSAERLKGVDSTLKIQPAKLEDSAVYLCASSPGYEQYFGPGTRLTVT.

This clone was found once. This chain joins TRBV19 and TRBJ1-1; TRBD1 aligns across 9 bases. The germline V gene encodes CDR1 LNHDA and CDR2 SQIVND (reference sequence). The CDR3 runs 13 residues. Trimming took 4 bases from V and 5 from J; bases not matched to a gene: 2. The CDR3 here is CASSTGQGTEAFF. For the CDR3, the DNA is TGTGCCAGTAGTACCGGACAGGGGACTGAAGCTTTCTTT.